The rows below give T cell receptor beta chains drawn from one sample of a study of shared clonotypes between healthy human individuals. Method: immunoSEQ multiplex PCR; TCRdb's copy keeps in-frame clones and lacks some. The sample holds about 980,000 clones; over 60% are singletons and the top ten take approximately 1.5%. Sequenced sample: memory CD4+ T cells sorted from blood. These receptors all stem from a man between 18 and 35 years old in good health. CDR3s include the opening cysteine and the closing phenylalanine or tryptophan. D genes are given only for firm matches. Rows give clone size only sometimes, using once, few, many, or a class for an expanded clone.

j_call	v_call	d_call	clone_size	cdr3_aa	cdr3_nt
TRBJ2-7	TRBV25-1	-	-	CASSAGHLSYEQYF	TGTGCCAGCAGTGCGGGTCACCTCTCCTACGAGCAGTACTTC
TRBJ2-2	TRBV7-2	-	many	CASSLRAGELFF	TGTGCCAGCAGCTTACGCGCCGGGGAGCTGTTTTTT
TRBJ2-7	TRBV5-6	TRBD1	-	CASSLLGQGTYEQYF	TGTGCCAGCAGCTTGTTGGGACAGGGCACCTACGAGCAGTACTTC
TRBJ2-5	TRBV10-3	-	-	CAISEAFSWGRETQYF	TGTGCCATCAGTGAGGCGTTTAGCTGGGGACGGGAGACCCAGTACTTC
TRBJ2-4	TRBV10-3	-	many	CAISLGEGAHIQYF	TGTGCCATCAGTCTAGGAGAAGGGGCTCACATTCAGTACTTC
TRBJ1-6	TRBV21-1	-	-	CASSADRLLWSPLHF	TGTGCCAGCAGCGCTGACCGCCTTCTGTGGTCACCCCTCCACTTT
TRBJ2-2	TRBV11-2	TRBD1	-	CASSPGQGANTGELFF	TGTGCCAGCAGCCCCGGACAGGGGGCAAACACCGGGGAGCTGTTTTTT
TRBJ1-1	TRBV28	TRBD1	-	CASSELRGLVGITEAFF	TGTGCCAGCAGCGAACTCAGGGGGCTGGTAGGGATCACTGAAGCTTTCTTT
TRBJ1-1	TRBV7-9	-	-	CASSLEGVPPEAFF	TGTGCCAGCAGCTTAGAAGGGGTACCTCCTGAAGCTTTCTTT
TRBJ2-7	TRBV19	-	-	CASNSRTASSYEQYF	TGTGCCAGTAACTCCCGGACGGCGAGCTCCTACGAGCAGTACTTC
TRBJ1-2	TRBV28	-	-	CASRMDGSLNYGYTF	TGTGCCAGCAGGATGGACGGATCACTTAACTATGGCTACACCTTC
TRBJ2-7	TRBV5-5	-	-	CATTRSGVGTYEQYF	TGTGCCACCACGCGTTCCGGGGTCGGCACCTACGAGCAGTACTTC
TRBJ1-5	TRBV10-3	TRBD1	-	CAISIGTGLQPQHF	TGTGCCATCAGCATAGGGACAGGCCTCCAGCCCCAGCATTTT
TRBJ2-1	TRBV4-3	TRBD2	-	CASSQDSSGRAQQFF	TGCGCCAGCAGCCAAGATTCCAGCGGGAGGGCCCAGCAGTTCTTC
TRBJ2-4	TRBV10-3	-	-	CAISGDGRGSGSKNIQYF	TGTGCCATCAGCGGGGATGGGCGGGGTAGCGGATCCAAAAACATTCAGTACTTC
TRBJ1-3	TRBV19	-	-	CASSIAPANTIYF	TGTGCCAGTAGTATAGCCCCAGCAAACACCATATATTTT
TRBJ1-2	TRBV9	-	few	CASSATGYYGYTF	TGTGCCAGCAGTGCAACAGGGTACTATGGCTACACCTTC
TRBJ1-5	TRBV5-6	-	-	CASSLTNQPQHF	TGTGCCAGCAGCCTCACTAATCAGCCCCAGCATTTT
TRBJ1-1	TRBV15	-	-	CATSRDLDLGITEAFF	TGTGCCACCAGCAGAGATCTCGATCTAGGGATCACTGAAGCTTTCTTT
TRBJ2-2	TRBV5-1	TRBD2	-	CASSLLAGAAGELFF	TGCGCCAGCAGCTTGCTAGCGGGAGCCGCCGGGGAGCTGTTTTTT
TRBJ2-7	TRBV18	-	-	CASSSERYEQYF	TGTGCCAGCTCGTCCGAGAGGTACGAGCAGTACTTC
TRBJ2-1	TRBV30	TRBD2	-	CAWSHGLAVNEQFF	TGTGCCTGGAGTCATGGACTAGCGGTAAATGAGCAGTTCTTC
TRBJ1-2	TRBV5-1	-	-	CASSPDTQRSGYTF	TGCGCCAGCAGTCCGGACACCCAAAGATCTGGCTACACCTTC
TRBJ2-1	TRBV12-5	-	-	CASGFWRNEQFF	TGTGCTAGTGGTTTCTGGAGGAATGAGCAGTTCTTC